This T cell receptor beta chain was identified during a study of graft-versus-host responses after intestinal transplantation. Across the study: Multivisceral, liver-intestinal, or isolated intestinal transplants were received by the recipients. Recipients uniformly received anti-thymocyte globulin induction, followed by tacrolimus and steroids for around 3 years.

The protocol was immunoSEQ multiplex PCR, while the TCRdb copy is restricted to in-frame clones and leaves out a portion. The sample includes tens of thousands of clones, under 95% of them seen just once. In the case of this clone: Its target is unknown.

This CDR3 spans 14 amino acids. Germline values: CDR1 SEHNR, CDR2 FQNEAQ (reference sequence). Trimming stripped 3 bases from V and 4 bases from J, with 12 bases between. General study results and limits: The authors found GvH clones in recipient marrow, some appearing first in ileum or blood.

This TCR came from a human patient who received an intestinal transplant, so some T cells may come from the graft donor. This chain connects TRBV7-9 to TRBJ1-2, with D unresolved. The source material was PBMCs, sampled about 93 weeks after intestinal transplant. The CDR3 reads CASSLRREVYGYTF. As DNA, the CDR3 is TGTGCCAGCAGCTTGAGGAGAGAGGTCTATGGCTACACCTTC.